This entry lists 26 T cell receptor beta chains sequenced from one sample in a study of blood T cell repertoires in COVID-19. Sequencing used immunoSEQ multiplex PCR; TCRdb keeps in-frame clones, though not all of them. The sample records about 260,000 clones, roughly 88% being singletons. Sequencing was performed on peripheral blood. Source of these receptors: a woman in her 70s with COVID-19, enrolled during active disease.

V and J are TRBV3-1 (or the pseudogene TRBV3-2) and TRBJ1-1; no clear D gene. The germline V and J ends were trimmed by 0 bases and 2 bases, with 13 bases remaining between them. CDR1 and CDR2 from the germline V gene are LGHDT and YNNKEL (reference sequence). The CDR3 has 16 residues. The CDR3 protein is CASSQDVWQVNTEAFF. As DNA, the CDR3 is TGTGCCAGCAGCCAAGATGTTTGGCAGGTTAACACTGAAGCTTTCTTT.

The chain combines TRBV7-3 with TRBJ2-7, with D unclear. V lost 0 bases and J lost 2, with 8 bases in between. The CDR3 sequence is 14 residues long. Germline lookup yields CDR1 SGHTA and CDR2 FQGTGA. CDR3 nucleotide sequence: TGTGCCAGCAGCTTAACGTCGGGTACCTACGAGCAGTACTTC. This encodes CASSLTSGTYEQYF.

The V call is TRBV11-2, the J call TRBJ2-1; no clear D gene. The V gene's germline CDR1 is SGHAT and CDR2 FQNNGV. The length of the CDR3 is 14 residues. V was shortened by 2 bases and J by 9 bases, with 14 bases between the two germline ends. CDR3 DNA sequence: TGTGCCAGCAGCTTAACCAACGGAGCCGGTGAGCAGTTCTTC. Its translation: CASSLTNGAGEQFF. The variable domain in full, with the rest retrieved from reference TRBV11-2 and TRBJ2-1, is EAGVAQSPRYKIIEKRQSVAFWCNPISGHATLYWYQQILGQGPKLLIQFQNNGVVDDSQLPKDRFSAERLKGVDSTLKIQPAKLEDSAVYLCASSLTNGAGEQFFGPGTRLTVL.

V usage is TRBV19 and J usage is TRBJ1-1; D perhaps matches TRBD1 (5 bases). Germline CDR1 and CDR2: LNHDA and SQIVND (reference sequence). This CDR3 contains 14 residues. V lost 4 bases, J lost 0 bases, and 9 bases lay in between. The CDR3 is CASSKDNLNTEAFF. As DNA, the CDR3 is TGTGCCAGTAGTAAGGACAACTTGAACACTGAAGCTTTCTTT.

V usage is TRBV5-1 and J usage is TRBJ1-5; TRBD1 matches 8 bases. Germline V gene lookup returns CDR1 SGHRS and CDR2 YFSETQ. V gave up 7 bases and J gave up 6 bases; unmatched junction bases: 12. CDR3 length: 15 residues. CDR3 sequence reads: CASRSSPGGRQPQHF. The CDR3, as DNA: TGCGCCAGCCGCTCCTCCCCAGGGGGCCGTCAGCCCCAGCATTTT.

This chain uses TRBV6-6 with TRBJ2-7; a weak D match, TRBD1 (5 bases). The CDR3 sequence is 12 residues long. V lost 4 bases and J 7 bases, leaving 11 bases between the germline ends. Per germline, CDR1 MNHNY and CDR2 SVGAGI (reference sequence). The CDR3 nucleotides are TGTGCCAGCAGTTTAGGACACGGGGAGCAGTACTTC. As protein: CASSLGHGEQYF.

The chain joins TRBV28 to TRBJ2-7; 10 positions agree with TRBD2. The V segment lost 5 bases and the J segment 5 bases; nucleotides outside the gene matches: 12. CDR3 length: 16 residues. Germline V gives CDR1 MDHEN, CDR2 SYDVKM. CDR3 DNA: TGTGCCAGCAGTCCGTGGGCTAGCGGGAGACGGAACGAGCAGTACTTC. It yields the protein CASSPWASGRRNEQYF.

This chain connects TRBV7-8 to TRBJ1-1, with D tentatively TRBD1 (6 bases). V lost 0 bases, J lost 4 bases, and 9 bases lay in between. The CDR3 runs 14 residues. Germline CDR1 and CDR2: SGHVS and FQNEAQ. The CDR3 protein is CASSLAAGATEAFF. CDR3 nucleotide sequence: TGTGCCAGCAGCTTAGCGGCGGGGGCCACTGAAGCTTTCTTT.

V and J are TRBV6-2 or TRBV6-3 and TRBJ2-7; 11 bases align to TRBD2. The junction had 30 bases not matched to a gene; V was cut back by 6 bases and J by 5 bases. Germline CDR1 is MNHEY and CDR2 is SVGEGT. This CDR3 has 22 residues. The chain's CDR3 is CASSPLIFFRGRTSGSPHEQYF. CDR3 in DNA: TGTGCCAGCAGCCCATTGATATTTTTCAGGGGGCGTACTAGCGGGAGTCCCCACGAGCAGTACTTC.

The rearrangement joins TRBV9 to TRBJ1-4; D not resolved. Deletions cut 2 bases from V and 3 bases from J, with 11 bases between. The CDR3 is made up of 15 amino acids. The V gene's germline CDR1 is SGDLS and CDR2 YYNGEE. This CDR3 reads CASSVSSGPNEKLFF. As DNA, the CDR3 is TGTGCCAGCAGCGTTAGCTCGGGTCCTAATGAAAAACTGTTTTTT.

The chain is built from TRBV5-4 and TRBJ2-7, with 10 positions matching TRBD2. Germline CDR1 reads SGHNT; CDR2 reads YYREEE (reference sequence). This CDR3 contains 16 residues. V dropped 3 bases and J dropped 3; count of bases not matched to a gene: 9. The CDR3 spells CASSSRTSGKFYEQYF. As DNA, the CDR3 is TGTGCCAGCAGCTCCAGGACTAGCGGAAAATTCTACGAGCAGTACTTC. Based on the CDR3 plus reference TRBV5-4 and TRBJ2-7, the full variable domain is ETGVTQSPTHLIKTRGQQVTLRCSSQSGHNTVSWYQQALGQGPQFIFQYYREEENGRGNFPPRFSGLQFPNYSSELNVNALELDDSALYLCASSSRTSGKFYEQYFGPGTRLTVT.

J is TRBJ2-7 and V is TRBV2, with 8 bases aligning to TRBD2. CDR3 length: 14 amino acids. Losses at the gene ends were 7 bases for V and 3 bases for J; bases not matched to a gene: 8. In germline, CDR1 is SNHLY, CDR2 FYNNEI. DNA for the CDR3: TGTGCCAGCATGGACGGGAGGGCCAGCTACGAGCAGTACTTC. Residues: CASMDGRASYEQYF.

The rearrangement links TRBV7-9 to TRBJ2-5; a possible D gene is TRBD1 (5 bases). Trimming removed 5 bases from V and 7 bases from J, with 8 bases in between. This CDR3 has 11 residues. In germline, CDR1 is SEHNR, CDR2 FQNEAQ (reference sequence). In DNA, the CDR3 is TGTGCCAGCAGCCGTCAGGGGACCCAGTACTTC. Translation: CASSRQGTQYF.

This chain joins TRBV19 and TRBJ1-3; 11 bases align to TRBD1. The trim removed 7 bases at V and 3 bases at J, leaving 8 bases unmatched. Germline V lookup: CDR1 LNHDA, CDR2 SQIVND (reference sequence). The CDR3 runs 16 residues. Written as DNA, the CDR3 is TGTGCCAGTACCCCGGACAGGGGGCTGCATGGAAACACCATATATTTT. Its translation is CASTPDRGLHGNTIYF.

This clone was detected a few times. This sequence joins TRBV21-1 and TRBJ2-7; the table's D gene call, TRBD1, was not cross checked with the DNA. TRBV21-1 is labeled a pseudogene. The CDR3 extends over 15 amino acids. CDR3 region: CASSKEGSQGHEQYF. CDR3 sequence (DNA): TGTGCCAGCAGCAAAGAGGGGTCACAGGGCCACGAGCAGTACTTC.

The chain links TRBV7-8 to TRBJ2-5; maybe TRBD2 (6 bases). V shed 3 bases and J shed 12 bases, with 14 bases lying between them. CDR1 is SGHVS and CDR2 is FQNEAQ in the germline V gene. This CDR3 has 12 residues. The CDR3 loop reads CASSLGTGVKYF. The CDR3, as DNA: TGTGCCAGCAGCTTGGGCACGGGGGTTAAGTACTTC.

CDR3 residues: CAWNQLSTDTQYF. Here the CDR3 DNA reads TGTGCCTGGAATCAACTTAGCACAGATACGCAGTATTTT. The rearrangement joins TRBV30 to TRBJ2-3; D remains ambiguous. V lost 4 bases to trimming and J lost 0 bases, with 8 bases between them. CDR3 length equals 13 residues. The V gene's germline CDR1 is GTSNPN and CDR2 SVGIG (reference sequence).

This rearrangement joins TRBV9 to TRBJ2-5; 7 bases agree with TRBD2. The germline V gene encodes CDR1 SGDLS and CDR2 YYNGEE. Trimming cost V 1 base and J 2 bases; bases outside gene matches: 2. The CDR3 consists of 14 residues. The CDR3 here is CASSVLAEQETQYF. As DNA, the CDR3 is TGTGCCAGCAGCGTACTAGCGGAGCAAGAGACCCAGTACTTC. Looking up the rest from reference TRBV9 and TRBJ2-5 gives the full variable domain: DSGVTQTPKHLITATGQRVTLRCSPRSGDLSVYWYQQSLDQGLQFLIQYYNGEERAKGNILERFSAQQFPDLHSELNLSSLELGDSALYFCASSVLAEQETQYFGPGTRLLVL.

The CDR3 coding sequence is TGTGCCACCAGGAGAAGCTATAATTCACCCCTCCACTTT. This translates into CATRRSYNSPLHF. This sequence joins TRBV6-5 and TRBJ1-6, with D unclear. The ends were cut back, 10 bases at V and 3 bases at J, with 10 bases in the middle. The CDR3 loop spans 13 amino acids. Germline-derived CDR1 and CDR2 are MNHEY and SVGAGI.

V usage is TRBV6-5 and J usage is TRBJ2-2; weak D call: TRBD2 (7 bases). Germline-derived CDR1 and CDR2 are MNHEY and SVGAGI. V dropped 6 bases and J dropped 6 bases, with 17 bases sitting between them. The CDR3 totals 15 residues. The CDR3 bases are TGTGCCAGCAGGGCTGGGGGGGGCCTGCCCGGGGAGCTGTTTTTT. Its translation: CASRAGGGLPGELFF.

This clone was picked up one time. The genes are TRBV25-1 and TRBJ1-2; tentative D call: TRBD1 (5 bases). The CDR3 length is 13 residues. V gave up 5 bases and J gave up 2 bases, with 9 bases separating them. Per germline, CDR1 MGHDK and CDR2 SYGVNS. CDR3 sequence (DNA): TGTGCCAGCAGTACAGGACGGAACTATGGCTACACCTTC. Translation: CASSTGRNYGYTF.

The V gene is TRBV7-2, the J gene TRBJ2-7, with TRBD2 as a possible D gene (5 bases). Trimming stripped 5 bases from V and 6 bases from J, with 11 bases between. Per the germline V gene, CDR1 is SGHTA and CDR2 is FQGNSA. The CDR3 covers 12 residues. CDR3 nucleotides: TGTGCCAGCAGCCGATCTCGGGGCGAGCAGTACTTC. This codes for CASSRSRGEQYF.

CDR3 loop: CASSLTGTSTEQFF. The CDR3 DNA follows: TGTGCCAGCAGCTTAACGGGCACTAGCACTGAGCAGTTCTTC. The chain couples TRBV7-3 to TRBJ2-1; tentatively, D is TRBD2 (6 bases). Germline V gives CDR1 SGHTA, CDR2 FQGTGA. CDR3 length: 14 amino acids. V shed 0 bases and J shed 9 bases, with 12 bases lying between them.

The chain joins TRBV5-6 to TRBJ2-1; unclear D gene. From germline, CDR1 is SGHDT and CDR2 YYEEEE. The V end was cut by 1 base, the J end by 0 bases, with 8 bases between. The CDR3 runs 15 residues. The CDR3 spells CASSLSVISYNEQFF. In DNA, the CDR3 is TGTGCCAGCAGCTTGTCAGTAATCTCCTACAATGAGCAGTTCTTC.

The gene calls are TRBV19 and TRBJ1-5; a weak D match, TRBD1 (5 bases). This CDR3 comprises 17 residues. Germline CDR1 and CDR2: LNHDA and SQIVND (reference sequence). With 5 bases removed from V and 0 bases from J, the gap between germline ends came to 17 bases. This CDR3 reads CASSGRGPEYSNQPQHF. The CDR3 region has the DNA TGTGCCAGTAGTGGGCGGGGCCCCGAATATAGCAATCAGCCCCAGCATTTT.

The chain joins TRBV10-3 to TRBJ2-7; a possible D gene is TRBD1 (5 bases). V lost 11 bases and J 5 bases, leaving 16 bases between the germline ends. The CDR3 spans 12 residues. In germline, CDR1 is ENHRY, CDR2 SYGVKD. CDR3 amino acids: CAVTGLGNEQYF. The CDR3 DNA is TGTGCCGTAACAGGTCTGGGGAACGAGCAGTACTTC.